This T cell receptor beta chain was found in a study of blood T cell repertoires in COVID-19. The overall study: Sample material is recorded as cDNA or gDNA derived from T cells, B-cell-depleted T cells, or PBMCs.

Authors' methods: Amplifying reference gene primers gave estimates of nucleated cell counts. Sequenced by immunoSEQ multiplex PCR; TCRdb stores in-frame clones only, minus some. That table furnishes V, J and clone size, whereas the DNA furnished D and trimming. The table records about 350,000 clones, about nine tenths of them present only once. Germline V gives CDR1 SGHRS, CDR2 YFSETQ. Trimming left V 4 bases short and J 3 bases short, with 9 bases between. CDR3 length: 13 residues. Cohort assignment relied on participant-reported clinical history. Someone with COVID-19 had been met by exposed participants within 2 weeks before study entry.

The sequenced sample was PBMCs or T cells enriched from blood (not recorded which). This TCR was recovered from a woman aged 25 to 45 who had been exposed to COVID-19. This sequence joins TRBV5-1 and TRBJ2-3; no definite D call. The CDR3 protein is CASSATGTDTQYF. For the CDR3, the DNA is TGCGCCAGCAGCGCGACCGGGACAGATACGCAGTATTTT.